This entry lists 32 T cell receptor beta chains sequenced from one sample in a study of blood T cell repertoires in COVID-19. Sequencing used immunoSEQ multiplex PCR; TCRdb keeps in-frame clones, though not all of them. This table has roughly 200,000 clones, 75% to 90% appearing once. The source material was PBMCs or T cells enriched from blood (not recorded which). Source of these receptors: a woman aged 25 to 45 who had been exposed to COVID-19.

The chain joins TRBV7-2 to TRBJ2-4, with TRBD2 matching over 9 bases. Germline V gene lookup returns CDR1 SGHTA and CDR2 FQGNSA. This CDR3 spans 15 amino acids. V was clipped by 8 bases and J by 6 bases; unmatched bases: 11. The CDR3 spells CASATGVAGANIQYF. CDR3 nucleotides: TGTGCCAGCGCTACTGGGGTAGCGGGGGCAAACATTCAGTACTTC.

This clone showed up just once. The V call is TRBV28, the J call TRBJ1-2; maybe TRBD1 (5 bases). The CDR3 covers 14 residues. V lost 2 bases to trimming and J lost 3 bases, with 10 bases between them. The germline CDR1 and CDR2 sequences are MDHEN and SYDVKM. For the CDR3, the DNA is TGTGCCAGCAGTTTAACTCAGGGCTACTATGGCTACACCTTC. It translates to CASSLTQGYYGYTF.

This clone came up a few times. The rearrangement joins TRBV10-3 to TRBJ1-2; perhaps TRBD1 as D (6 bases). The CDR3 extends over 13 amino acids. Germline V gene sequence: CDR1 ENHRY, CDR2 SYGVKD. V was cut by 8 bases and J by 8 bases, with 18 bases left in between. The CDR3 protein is CAIPGGLRSGYTF. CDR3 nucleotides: TGTGCCATCCCGGGGGGGCTTCGATCCGGCTACACCTTC.

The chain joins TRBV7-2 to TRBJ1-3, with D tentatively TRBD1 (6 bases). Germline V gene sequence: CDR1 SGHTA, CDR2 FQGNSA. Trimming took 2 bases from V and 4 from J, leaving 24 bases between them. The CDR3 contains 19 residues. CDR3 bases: TGTGCCAGCAGCTTAAATACCATCCGCGGGGGGCTGTTAGGAAACACCATATATTTT. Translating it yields CASSLNTIRGGLLGNTIYF.

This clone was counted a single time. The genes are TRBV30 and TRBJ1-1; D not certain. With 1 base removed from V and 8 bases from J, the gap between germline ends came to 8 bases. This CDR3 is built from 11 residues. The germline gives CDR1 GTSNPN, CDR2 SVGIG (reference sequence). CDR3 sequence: CAWSGAREAFF. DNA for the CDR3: TGTGCCTGGAGTGGCGCGAGGGAAGCTTTCTTT. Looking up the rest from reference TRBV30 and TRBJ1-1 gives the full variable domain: SQTIHQWPATLVQPVGSPLSLECTVEGTSNPNLYWYRQAAGRGLQLLFYSVGIGQISSEVPQNLSASRPQDRQFILSSKKLLLSDSGFYLCAWSGAREAFFGQGTRLTVV.

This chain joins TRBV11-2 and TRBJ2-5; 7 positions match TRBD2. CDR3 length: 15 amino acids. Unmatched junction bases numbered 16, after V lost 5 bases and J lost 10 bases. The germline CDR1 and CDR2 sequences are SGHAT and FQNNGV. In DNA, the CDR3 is TGTGCCAGCAGCCCGAGAGGGACTATGGGGGGGATCCAGTACTTC. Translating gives CASSPRGTMGGIQYF.

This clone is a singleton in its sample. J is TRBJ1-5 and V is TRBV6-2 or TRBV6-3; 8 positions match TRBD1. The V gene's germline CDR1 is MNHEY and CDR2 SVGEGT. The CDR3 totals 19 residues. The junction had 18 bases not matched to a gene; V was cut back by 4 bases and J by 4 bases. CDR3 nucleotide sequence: TGTGCCAGCAGTTTTAATACGCTATATCGGACAGGGATAAATCAGCCCCAGCATTTT. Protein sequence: CASSFNTLYRTGINQPQHF.

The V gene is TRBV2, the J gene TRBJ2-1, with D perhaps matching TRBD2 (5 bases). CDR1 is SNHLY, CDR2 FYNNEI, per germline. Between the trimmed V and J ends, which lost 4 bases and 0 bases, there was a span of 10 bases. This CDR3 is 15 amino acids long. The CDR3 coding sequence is TGTGCCAGCAGTGGAGGGAAGAGCTCCTACAATGAGCAGTTCTTC. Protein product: CASSGGKSSYNEQFF.

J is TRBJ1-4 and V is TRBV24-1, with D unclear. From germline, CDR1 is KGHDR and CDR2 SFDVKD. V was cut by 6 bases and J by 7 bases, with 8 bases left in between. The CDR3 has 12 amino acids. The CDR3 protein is CATSIRGEKLFF. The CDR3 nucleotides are TGTGCCACCAGTATCCGGGGTGAAAAACTGTTTTTT.

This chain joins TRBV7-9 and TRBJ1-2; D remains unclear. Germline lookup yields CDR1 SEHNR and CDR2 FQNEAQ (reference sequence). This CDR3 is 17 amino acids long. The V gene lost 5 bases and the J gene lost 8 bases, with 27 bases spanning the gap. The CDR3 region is CASSPPGWVDQPEGYTF. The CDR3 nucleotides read TGTGCCAGCAGCCCCCCGGGTTGGGTCGATCAACCCGAGGGCTACACCTTC.

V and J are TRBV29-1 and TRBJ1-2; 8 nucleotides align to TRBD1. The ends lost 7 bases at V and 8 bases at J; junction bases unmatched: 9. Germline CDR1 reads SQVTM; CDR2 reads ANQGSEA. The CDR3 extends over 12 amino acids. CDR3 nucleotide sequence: TGCAGCGCCGACAGGGGAGCTTGGGGCTACACCTTC. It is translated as CSADRGAWGYTF.

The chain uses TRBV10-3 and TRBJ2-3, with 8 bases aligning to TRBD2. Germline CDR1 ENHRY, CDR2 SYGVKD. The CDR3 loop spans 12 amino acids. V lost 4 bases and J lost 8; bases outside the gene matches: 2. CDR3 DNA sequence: TGTGCCATCAGTGGTCTAGCGGGTACGCAGTATTTT. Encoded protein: CAISGLAGTQYF.

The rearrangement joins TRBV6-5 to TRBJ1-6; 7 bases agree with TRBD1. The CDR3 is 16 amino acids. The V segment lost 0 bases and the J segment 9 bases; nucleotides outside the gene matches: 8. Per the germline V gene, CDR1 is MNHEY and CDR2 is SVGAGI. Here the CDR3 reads CASSYSGGFRGSPLHF. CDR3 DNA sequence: TGTGCCAGCAGTTACTCAGGGGGCTTTCGAGGTTCACCCCTCCACTTT.

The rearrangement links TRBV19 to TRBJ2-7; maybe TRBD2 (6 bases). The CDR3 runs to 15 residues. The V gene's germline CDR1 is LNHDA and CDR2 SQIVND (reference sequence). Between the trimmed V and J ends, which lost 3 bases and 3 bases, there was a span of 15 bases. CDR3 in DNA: TGTGCCAGTAGTATCCGGGAGCTGGGAATCTACGAGCAGTACTTC. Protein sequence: CASSIRELGIYEQYF.

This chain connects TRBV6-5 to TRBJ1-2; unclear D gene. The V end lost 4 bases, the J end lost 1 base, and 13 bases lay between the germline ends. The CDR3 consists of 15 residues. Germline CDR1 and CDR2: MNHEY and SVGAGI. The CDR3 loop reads CASSSLKTGNYGYTF. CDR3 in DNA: TGTGCCAGCAGTTCCCTAAAAACTGGTAACTATGGCTACACCTTC.

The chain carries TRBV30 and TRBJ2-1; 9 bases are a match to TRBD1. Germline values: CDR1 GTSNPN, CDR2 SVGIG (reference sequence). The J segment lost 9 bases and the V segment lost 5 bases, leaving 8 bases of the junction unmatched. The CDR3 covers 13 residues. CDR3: CAWDTTGGSEQFF. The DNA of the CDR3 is TGTGCCTGGGATACCACAGGGGGCAGTGAGCAGTTCTTC.

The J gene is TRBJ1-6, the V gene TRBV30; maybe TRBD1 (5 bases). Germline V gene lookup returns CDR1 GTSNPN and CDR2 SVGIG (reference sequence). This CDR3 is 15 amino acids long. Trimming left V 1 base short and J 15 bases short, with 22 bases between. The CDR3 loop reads CAWSASVLRGDGLHF. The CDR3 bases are TGTGCCTGGAGTGCCTCCGTCCTACGGGGGGATGGCCTCCACTTT.

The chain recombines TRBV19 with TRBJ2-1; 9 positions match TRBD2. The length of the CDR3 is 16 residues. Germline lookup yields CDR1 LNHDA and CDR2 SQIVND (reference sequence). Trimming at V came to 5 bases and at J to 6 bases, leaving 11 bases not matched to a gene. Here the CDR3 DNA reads TGTGCCAGTAGTGGCCGGCGCGGGGGGGCTGGCAATGAGCAGTTCTTC. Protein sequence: CASSGRRGGAGNEQFF.

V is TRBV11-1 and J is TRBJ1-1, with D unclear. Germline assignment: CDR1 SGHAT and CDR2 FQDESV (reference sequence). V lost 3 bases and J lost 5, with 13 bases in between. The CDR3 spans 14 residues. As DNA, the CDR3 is TGTGCCAGCAGCTTGCAGGAGGTGCGGACTGAAGCTTTCTTT. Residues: CASSLQEVRTEAFF.

The CDR3 DNA reads TGTGCCAGCAGTGAGGCCTCCGGGAGTGGCTACACCTTC. This codes for CASSEASGSGYTF. V gene TRBV2 combines with J gene TRBJ1-2; D uncertain. This CDR3 contains 13 residues. Trimming cost V 3 bases and J 7 bases, with 12 bases left between them. Germline V gene lookup returns CDR1 SNHLY and CDR2 FYNNEI.

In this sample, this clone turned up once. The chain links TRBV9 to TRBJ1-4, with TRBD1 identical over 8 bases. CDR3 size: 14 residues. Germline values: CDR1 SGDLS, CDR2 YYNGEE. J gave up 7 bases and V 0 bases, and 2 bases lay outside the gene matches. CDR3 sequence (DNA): TGTGCCAGCAGCGTAGGTGGGACAGGTGAAAAACTGTTTTTT. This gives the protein CASSVGGTGEKLFF. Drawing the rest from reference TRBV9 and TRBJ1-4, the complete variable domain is DSGVTQTPKHLITATGQRVTLRCSPRSGDLSVYWYQQSLDQGLQFLIQYYNGEERAKGNILERFSAQQFPDLHSELNLSSLELGDSALYFCASSVGGTGEKLFFGSGTQLSVL.

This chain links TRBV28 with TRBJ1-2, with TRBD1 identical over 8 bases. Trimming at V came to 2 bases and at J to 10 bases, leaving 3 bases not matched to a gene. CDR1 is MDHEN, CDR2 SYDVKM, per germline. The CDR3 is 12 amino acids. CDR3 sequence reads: CASSLRTGHYTF. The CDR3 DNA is TGTGCCAGCAGTTTACGGACAGGGCACTACACCTTC.

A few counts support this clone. Here the CDR3 reads CASSFRDRGHSYNSPLHF. CDR3 nucleotides: TGTGCCAGCAGCTTTAGGGACAGGGGGCATTCCTATAATTCACCCCTCCACTTT. The V and J genes are TRBV12-1 and TRBJ1-6; the D call in the table, TRBD1, was not verified against the DNA. TRBV12-1 is a documented pseudogene. CDR3 size: 18 residues.

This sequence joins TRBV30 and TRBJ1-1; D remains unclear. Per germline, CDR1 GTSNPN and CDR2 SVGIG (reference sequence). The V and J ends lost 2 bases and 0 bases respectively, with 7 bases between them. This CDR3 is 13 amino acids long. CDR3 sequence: CAWSRGLNTEAFF. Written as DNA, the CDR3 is TGTGCCTGGAGTCGGGGATTGAACACTGAAGCTTTCTTT.

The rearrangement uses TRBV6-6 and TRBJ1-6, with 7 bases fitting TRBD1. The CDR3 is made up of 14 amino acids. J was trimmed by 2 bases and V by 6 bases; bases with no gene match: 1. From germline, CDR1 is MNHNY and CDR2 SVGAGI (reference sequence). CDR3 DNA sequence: TGTGCCAGCAGCGGGACAGCCTATAATTCACCCCTCCACTTT. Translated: CASSGTAYNSPLHF.

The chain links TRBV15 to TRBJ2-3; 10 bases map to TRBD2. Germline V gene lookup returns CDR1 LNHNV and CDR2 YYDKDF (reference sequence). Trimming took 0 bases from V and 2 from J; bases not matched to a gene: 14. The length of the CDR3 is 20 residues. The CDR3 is CATSRDSGVNLAGVTDTQYF. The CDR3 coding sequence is TGTGCCACCAGCAGAGATAGCGGGGTCAATCTAGCGGGGGTCACAGATACGCAGTATTTT. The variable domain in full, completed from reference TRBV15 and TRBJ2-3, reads DAMVIQNPRYQVTQFGKPVTLSCSQTLNHNVMYWYQQKSSQAPKLLFHYYDKDFNNEADTPDNFQSRRPNTSFCFLDIRSPGLGDTAMYLCATSRDSGVNLAGVTDTQYFGPGTRLTVL.

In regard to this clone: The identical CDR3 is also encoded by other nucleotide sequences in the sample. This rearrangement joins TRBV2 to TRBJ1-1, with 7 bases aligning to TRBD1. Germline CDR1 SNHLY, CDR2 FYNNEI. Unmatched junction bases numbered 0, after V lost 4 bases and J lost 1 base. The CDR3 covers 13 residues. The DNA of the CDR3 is TGTGCCAGCAGTGGACAGGGGAACACTGAAGCTTTCTTT. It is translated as CASSGQGNTEAFF.

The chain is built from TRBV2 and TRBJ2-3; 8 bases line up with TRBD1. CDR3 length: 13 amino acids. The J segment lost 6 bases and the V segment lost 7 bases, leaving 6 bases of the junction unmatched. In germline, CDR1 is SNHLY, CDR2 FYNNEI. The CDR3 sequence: CASTGGRRDTQYF. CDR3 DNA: TGTGCCAGCACAGGGGGCCGGCGGGATACGCAGTATTTT. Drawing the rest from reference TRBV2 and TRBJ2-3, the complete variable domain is EPEVTQTPSHQVTQMGQEVILRCVPISNHLYFYWYRQILGQKVEFLVSFYNNEISEKSEIFDDQFSVERPDGSNFTLKIRSTKLEDSAMYFCASTGGRRDTQYFGPGTRLTVL.

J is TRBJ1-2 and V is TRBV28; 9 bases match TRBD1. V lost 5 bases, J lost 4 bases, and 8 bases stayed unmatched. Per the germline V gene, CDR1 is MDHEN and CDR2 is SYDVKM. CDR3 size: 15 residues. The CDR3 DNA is TGTGCCAGCAGTCGCCGAGGGACAGGGCCCTATGGCTACACCTTC. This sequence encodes CASSRRGTGPYGYTF.

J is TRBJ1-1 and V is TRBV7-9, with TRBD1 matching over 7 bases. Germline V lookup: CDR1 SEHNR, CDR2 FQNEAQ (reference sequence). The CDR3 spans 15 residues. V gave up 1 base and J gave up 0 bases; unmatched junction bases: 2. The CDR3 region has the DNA TGTGCCAGCAGCTTAGGGGACAGCATGAACACTGAAGCTTTCTTT. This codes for CASSLGDSMNTEAFF.

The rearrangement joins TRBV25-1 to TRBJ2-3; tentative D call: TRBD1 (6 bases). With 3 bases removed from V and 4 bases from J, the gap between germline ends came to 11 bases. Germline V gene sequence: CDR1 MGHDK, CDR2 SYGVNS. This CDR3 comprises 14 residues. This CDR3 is CASSDPQGADTQYF. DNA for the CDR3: TGTGCCAGCAGTGATCCACAGGGCGCAGATACGCAGTATTTT.

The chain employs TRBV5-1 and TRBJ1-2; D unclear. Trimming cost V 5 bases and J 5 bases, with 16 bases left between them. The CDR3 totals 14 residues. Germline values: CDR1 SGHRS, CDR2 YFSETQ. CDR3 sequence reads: CASRRLTVGYGYTF. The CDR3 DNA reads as TGCGCCAGCAGGCGCCTCACAGTAGGTTATGGCTACACCTTC.